The sequence of this T cell receptor beta chain was determined in a study of blood T cell repertoires in COVID-19. The overall study: Researchers got acute and convalescent COVID-19 samples from the United States, Italy and Spain. PBMCs, B-cell-depleted T cells, or T cells provided the cDNA or gDNA that made up the material.

Sequencing used immunoSEQ multiplex PCR; TCRdb keeps in-frame clones, though not all of them. The sample lists more than 300,000 clones, around 83% seen once, with around 5.1% in the top ten. This clone was seen once. Participants spanned ages about 18 to 100 years and resided in some 22 US areas. This sequence originates from a woman aged 45-59 years who had recovered from COVID-19. Sequencing used PBMCs or T cells enriched from blood (not recorded which).

The CDR3 sequence is CASSAQARDRGNEQFF. The CDR3 coding sequence is TGTGCCAGCAGCGCACAGGCTAGGGACAGGGGAAATGAGCAGTTCTTC. The chain recombines TRBV9 with TRBJ2-1; 10 positions agree with TRBD1. J was trimmed by 7 bases and V by 3 bases; bases with no gene match: 10. The CDR3 length is 16 residues. From germline, CDR1 is SGDLS and CDR2 YYNGEE.